Below, one TCR beta chain is given with its context. The antigen is unknown. PCR was performed a second time for roughly 7 to 12 cycles using a sample-barcoded 5' primer and a J-beta primer mix. Each CDR3 protein gets one entry after TCRdb re-called the 5' RACE reads with MiXCR. The sample lists about 830,000 distinct CDR3 sequences, roughly 60% occurring once. This specimen belongs to a study of blood T cells in healthy people across ages. Germline-derived CDR1 and CDR2 are MRHNA and SNTAGT. Unmatched junction bases numbered 11, after V lost 10 bases and J lost 5 bases. The CDR3 extends over 15 amino acids. Study-level findings and limits: Strong correlation linked observed beta diversity and percent naive T cells.

Individuals who donated were healthy Caucasians from Russia aged roughly 6 to 90. The chain combines TRBV6-4 with TRBJ2-1; TRBD1 aligns across 10 bases. Sequenced material: blood. The TCR was taken from a man in his thirties or forties in good health. The CDR3 reads CAKPRQDRGNNEQFF. The CDR3, as DNA: TGTGCCAAACCAAGACAGGACAGGGGGAACAATGAGCAGTTCTTC.